The sequence of this T cell receptor (beta chain) was determined in a study of T cell repertoires in cytomegalovirus infection. Overall study context: Carrying CMV and the relevant HLA type showed in public TCR beta signatures.

The table lists this clonotype with a few counts. Its antigen is still unknown. General observations from the study: Adding up the frequency of public TCR beta families identified people who carried CMV plus the relevant HLA. What dominated the ex vivo response were HLA-C-restricted CMV-specific TCR beta clonotypes.

MiXCR was run by TCRdb on the reads, yielding one entry per CDR3 protein. The sample includes 480,000 or so distinct CDR3 sequences, 11% of them seen just once. The CDR3 contains 16 residues. Germline CDR1 reads GTSNPN; CDR2 reads SVGIG (reference sequence). Trimming pared 3 bases from V and 0 bases from J, leaving 14 bases between. This receptor was taken from a human donor in good health (CMV status not recorded). Some clones in this sample may be carry-over from other donors' samples. Material: PBMCs. J is TRBJ1-4 and V is TRBV30, with no clear D. CDR3 sequence: CAWSDGRSTTNEKLFF. CDR3 in DNA: TGTGCCTGGAGCGATGGACGGTCAACAACTAATGAAAAACTGTTTTTT.